This entry lists 8 T cell receptor beta chains sequenced from one sample in a study of monozygotic twins with inflammatory bowel disease. No DNA is given; TCRdb re-called the 5' RACE reads and lists each CDR3 protein once. The sample data list around 410,000 distinct CDR3 sequences. Sequenced: blood. These receptors came from a human donor with ulcerative colitis or Crohn's disease, or a healthy co-twin of an affected twin (not recorded which).

This rearrangement joins TRBV30 to TRBJ1-1; TCRdb reports TRBD1, a call that lacks DNA to check it against. CDR1 and CDR2 (germline): GTSNPN, SVGIG (reference sequence). This CDR3 region has 16 residues. This CDR3 is CAWSGGGGRMNTEAFF.

This rearrangement joins TRBV30 to TRBJ2-7; without DNA, the TCRdb call of TRBD1 cannot be checked. There are 14 residues in the CDR3. The germline CDR1 and CDR2 sequences are GTSNPN and SVGIG (reference sequence). The CDR3 here is CAWSVGTGFYEQYF.

The chain links TRBV28 to TRBJ2-7; TCRdb's D call of TRBD2 is untestable without DNA. Looked up from germline, CDR1 is MDHEN and CDR2 is SYDVKM. This CDR3 region has 14 residues. CDR3 amino acids: CASNAEGLTDEQYF.

The chain combines TRBV5-5 with TRBJ1-2. The CDR3 covers 15 residues. Germline V lookup: CDR1 SGHKS, CDR2 YYEKEE (reference sequence). Here the CDR3 reads CASSVHPESNYGYTF.

This chain links TRBV20-1 with TRBJ2-6. The CDR3 sequence is 13 residues long. Germline V CDR1 and CDR2: DFQATT, SNEGSKA (reference sequence). CDR3 region: CSASEVGANVLTF.

The genes are TRBV6-4 and TRBJ1-2; as DNA is missing, the TRBD1 call by TCRdb cannot be tested. Germline CDR1 reads MRHNA; CDR2 reads SNTAGT. CDR3 size: 19 residues. This CDR3 is CASRPMARSTGNLDYGYTF.

This chain joins TRBV7-2 and TRBJ1-6. Germline assignment: CDR1 SGHTA and CDR2 FQGNSA. CDR3 length equals 11 residues. CDR3 loop: CASSNNSPLHF.

This chain connects TRBV20-1 to TRBJ2-5; the TCRdb D gene call, TRBD1, has no DNA to confirm it. Germline V gene data show CDR1 as DFQATT and CDR2 as SNEGSKA (reference sequence). The CDR3 loop spans 17 amino acids. The CDR3 loop is CSARDAYRDRAQETQYF.